The 8 T cell receptor beta chains reported below all come from one sample, sequenced in a study of T cells after somatic rescue of genetic block. Here immunoSEQ multiplex PCR was the method, and the copy in TCRdb shows in-frame clones only, minus some. Of several thousand clones in the sample, around 80% were seen once. Sequenced material: peripheral blood mononuclear cells (PBMCs). The origin of the receptors is a boy aged 5-17 years.

In DNA, the CDR3 is TGTGCCAGCAGCTCACTCGGAGAAACGACCTCAGGGTTGTACTACGAGCAGTACTTC. This encodes CASSSLGETTSGLYYEQYF. The chain combines TRBV5-6 with TRBJ2-7; a weak D match, TRBD1 (5 bases). CDR3 length: 19 amino acids. Germline CDR1 reads SGHDT; CDR2 reads YYEEEE. The V and J ends lost 3 bases and 3 bases respectively, with 28 bases between them.

The rearrangement joins TRBV29-1 to TRBJ2-1, with D perhaps matching TRBD1 (5 bases). From germline, CDR1 is SQVTM and CDR2 ANQGSEA. V shed 7 bases and J shed 1 base, with 14 bases lying between them. This CDR3 has 14 amino acids. CDR3: CSADLGVSYNEQFF. DNA for the CDR3: TGCAGCGCAGACCTAGGGGTGTCCTACAATGAGCAGTTCTTC.

The J gene is TRBJ1-2, the V gene TRBV6-5, with no clear D. The CDR3 sequence is 14 residues long. Germline CDR1 reads MNHEY; CDR2 reads SVGAGI. V lost 6 bases and J lost 0, with 11 bases in between. The CDR3, as DNA: TGTGCCAGCAGGTCCAGTTTGGCTAACTATGGCTACACCTTC. Its translation is CASRSSLANYGYTF.

The CDR3 region has the DNA TGCAGCGTTGGGGACAGGGGGCCTTTCCAACCGTATGGCTACACCTTC. It yields the protein CSVGDRGPFQPYGYTF. The V gene is TRBV29-1, the J gene TRBJ1-2; 12 bases are shared with TRBD1. CDR1 is SQVTM and CDR2 is ANQGSEA in the germline V gene. The length of the CDR3 is 16 residues. With 4 bases clipped from V and 5 bases from J, the junction kept 11 bases outside the gene matches.

Details on this clone: The identical CDR3 is also encoded by other nucleotide sequences in the sample. The chain employs TRBV18 and TRBJ2-3; no clear D gene. This CDR3 region has 13 residues. V was trimmed by 6 bases and J by 0 bases, leaving 7 bases between them. Germline values: CDR1 KGHSH, CDR2 LQKENI. In DNA form, the CDR3 reads TGTGCCAGCTCCCCCGAGAGCACAGATACGCAGTATTTT. Translated: CASSPESTDTQYF.

This sequence joins TRBV7-2 and TRBJ2-2; 7 nucleotides agree with TRBD1. The ends lost 6 bases at V and 5 bases at J; junction bases unmatched: 12. Germline V CDR1 and CDR2: SGHTA, FQGNSA. The CDR3 loop spans 16 amino acids. The CDR3 nucleotides are TGTGCCAGCAGTTTAATTGGGACAGCTCTGACCGGGGAGCTGTTTTTT. Translation: CASSLIGTALTGELFF.

The chain employs TRBV9 and TRBJ2-5; D may be TRBD2 (6 bases). The CDR3 has 15 amino acids. V was shortened by 0 bases and J by 1 base, with 10 bases between the two germline ends. From germline, CDR1 is SGDLS and CDR2 YYNGEE. The CDR3 is CASSVVGEVQETQYF. CDR3 DNA: TGTGCCAGCAGCGTAGTGGGGGAGGTCCAAGAGACCCAGTACTTC.

This chain links TRBV29-1 with TRBJ2-2; 9 positions agree with TRBD2. The CDR3 runs to 14 residues. V lost 7 bases and J lost 1; bases outside the gene matches: 4. The germline V gene encodes CDR1 SQVTM and CDR2 ANQGSEA. The CDR3 bases are TGCAGCGCCCAGACTAGCGGGAACACCGGGGAGCTGTTTTTT. It yields the protein CSAQTSGNTGELFF.